These T cell receptor beta chains were read from a single sample in a study of cytomegalovirus exposure and HLA in healthy donors. Repertoires were generated with immunoSEQ multiplex PCR, while TCRdb's copy carries only in-frame clones and drops some. The sample holds tens of thousands of clones, around 94% seen once. The sequenced material came from PBMCs. The receptors derive from a woman under 30 in good health and CMV-seropositive. The CDR3 runs from the conserved cysteine through the conserved F or W. Each record gives: J gene, V gene, clone size, CDR3 protein. Part of the rows lack a size; the others show once, few, many or a class for expanded clones.

>TRBJ2-7|TRBV30|NA
CAWSRTVPYEQYF
>TRBJ2-7|TRBV25-1|NA
CASSEKAGDEQYF
>TRBJ1-2|TRBV15|NA
CATSKTGTGSGYTF
>TRBJ2-7|TRBV9|NA
CASSVTGGSEQYF
>TRBJ2-1|TRBV7-8|NA
CASTFIGERSYNEQFF
>TRBJ1-1|TRBV5-1|NA
CASSLGSTGPNTEAFF
>TRBJ2-3|TRBV10-2|NA
CASSYDREVTDTQYF
>TRBJ2-3|TRBV5-1|NA
CASSLLGWSTDTQYF
>TRBJ1-2|TRBV2|NA
CASRPDADGYTF
>TRBJ1-5|TRBV27|NA
CASSLVTPYSNQPQHF
>TRBJ1-1|TRBV2|NA
CASSYRDDGTEAFF
>TRBJ1-5|TRBV19|NA
CASSIDLRGLEQPQHF
>TRBJ2-1|TRBV19|NA
CASSIVAGRDEQFF
>TRBJ2-1|TRBV9|NA
CASSVVSGGANEQFF
>TRBJ1-3|TRBV6-6|NA
CAISDRESFSGNTIYF
>TRBJ1-1|TRBV2|NA
CASRADRDNTEAFF
>TRBJ2-7|TRBV13|NA
CASSFHPRQGSYEQYF
>TRBJ2-2|TRBV29-1|NA
CSVERQGGNTGELFF
>TRBJ1-3|TRBV7-8|NA
CASSFLGRTLGNTIYF
>TRBJ2-7|TRBV27|once
CASSLSSSLEQYF
>TRBJ2-3|TRBV11-2|NA
CASSFSGGHTDTQYF
>TRBJ2-7|TRBV4-3|NA
CASSPGTGSSYEQYF
>TRBJ2-7|TRBV21-1|NA
CASSKLAGDYEQYF
>TRBJ2-1|TRBV30|NA
CAWSGGSAHETYNEQFF
>TRBJ2-1|TRBV5-5|NA
CASSLGLAGENEQFF
>TRBJ2-1|TRBV5-1|NA
CASSNTGSSYNEQFF
>TRBJ2-7|TRBV5-6|NA
CASSLGQGEQYF
>TRBJ2-1|TRBV6-5|NA
CASSYSNGGAGEQFF
>TRBJ1-1|TRBV27|NA
CASSYSRRGGQAFF
>TRBJ2-7|TRBV7-8|once
CASSLGTGSYEQYF
>TRBJ1-1|TRBV7-9|NA
CASSPSVVATEAFF
>TRBJ2-5|TRBV2|NA
CASSAGETQYF
>TRBJ2-6|TRBV7-9|NA
CASSLSGTLISGANVLTF
>TRBJ2-2|TRBV16|once
CASSRRDRVEAGELFF
>TRBJ2-7|TRBV9|NA
CASSARSASGSYEQYF
>TRBJ2-2|TRBV27|NA
CASRRNIDTNTGELFF
>TRBJ1-5|TRBV4-2|NA
CASSQDIGQPQHF
>TRBJ2-7|TRBV11-2|NA
CASSSYTRLADDEQYF
>TRBJ1-1|TRBV7-9|NA
CASSLVGGTNTEAFF
>TRBJ1-2|TRBV30|NA
CAWGRGTDSYGYTF
>TRBJ2-7|TRBV15|NA
CATSRGDTLYF
>TRBJ1-1|TRBV5-1|NA
CASRRGQGAGDTEAFF
>TRBJ1-5|TRBV1|NA
CTSSQPSGTGANQPQHF
>TRBJ2-6|TRBV2|NA
CASTWDNSGANVLTF
>TRBJ2-7|TRBV30|NA
CAWSVRGEEQYF
>TRBJ1-1|TRBV13|NA
CASSFAQGMNTEAFF
>TRBJ2-1|TRBV7-8|NA
CASSLVKRSSYNEQFF
>TRBJ2-3|TRBV11-3|NA
CASSSGGGDSWADTQYF